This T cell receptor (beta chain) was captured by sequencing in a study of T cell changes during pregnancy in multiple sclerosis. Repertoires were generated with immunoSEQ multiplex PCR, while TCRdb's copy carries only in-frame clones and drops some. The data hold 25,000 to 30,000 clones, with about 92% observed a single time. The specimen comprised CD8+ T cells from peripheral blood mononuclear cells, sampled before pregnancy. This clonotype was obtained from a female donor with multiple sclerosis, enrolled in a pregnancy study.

CDR3 region: CASNLVGAGSNEQFF. The CDR3 bases are TGTGCCAGTAATCTTGTGGGGGCAGGGTCCAATGAGCAGTTCTTC. The V gene is TRBV19, the J gene TRBJ2-1, with D tentatively TRBD1 (6 bases). V was cut by 7 bases and J by 6 bases, with 19 bases left in between. Germline assignment: CDR1 LNHDA and CDR2 SQIVND (reference sequence). The CDR3 contains 15 residues.